Each of the 9 T cell receptor beta chains below was sequenced from the same sample in a study of OX40 agonist ivuxolimab in advanced cancers. The protocol was immunoSEQ multiplex PCR, while the TCRdb copy is restricted to in-frame clones and leaves out a portion. The sample comprises around 35,000 clones, 88% of which are singletons, and roughly 3.9% rests with the top ten. The starting material was CD4+ or CD8+ T cells sorted from blood, obtained in a trial of the OX40 agonist ivuxolimab. All receptors come from an adult with an advanced solid tumor such as melanoma, head and neck, liver or kidney cancer.

This clone was counted once. The V call is TRBV19, the J call TRBJ2-7; possible D gene TRBD2, 5 bases. This CDR3 is built from 13 residues. Germline CDR1 and CDR2: LNHDA and SQIVND (reference sequence). V was trimmed by 6 bases and J by 2 bases, leaving 11 bases between them. The CDR3 nucleotides read TGTGCCAGTAGAAGAGGGCCTGCCTACGAGCAGTACTTC. Amino acid sequence: CASRRGPAYEQYF.

The chain couples TRBV4-1 to TRBJ2-6; TRBD2 matches at 11 bases. J was trimmed by 0 bases and V by 3 bases; bases with no gene match: 7. This CDR3 is built from 19 residues. Germline assignment: CDR1 MGHRA and CDR2 YSYEKL. The CDR3 region is CASSHLGLADASGANVLTF. The CDR3 nucleotides are TGCGCCAGCAGCCACCTGGGACTAGCGGACGCCTCTGGGGCCAACGTCCTGACTTTC.

This chain links TRBV12-5 with TRBJ2-2; 8 bases fit TRBD2. CDR3 length: 16 amino acids. V was pared by 6 bases and J by 6 bases, with 12 bases of the junction left unmatched. Germline-derived CDR1 and CDR2 are LGHNT and FRNRAP. The CDR3: CASGPTGGAGPGELFF. DNA for the CDR3: TGTGCTAGTGGCCCCACCGGGGGGGCCGGGCCCGGGGAGCTGTTTTTT.

V usage is TRBV11-3 and J usage is TRBJ2-3; possible D gene TRBD2, 6 bases. The germline gives CDR1 SGHNT, CDR2 YENEEA. The CDR3 sequence is 13 residues long. Trimming took off 4 bases at V and 3 bases at J, with 8 bases between the two ends. The CDR3 DNA reads as TGTGCCAGCAGCTCGCTAGCGACAGATACGCAGTATTTT. It yields the protein CASSSLATDTQYF.

The chain links TRBV28 to TRBJ2-3; no clear D. V lost 4 bases, J lost 6 bases, and 5 bases lay in between. The CDR3 extends over 11 amino acids. Germline assignment: CDR1 MDHEN and CDR2 SYDVKM. The CDR3 here is CASSSSDTQYF. Here the CDR3 DNA reads TGTGCCAGCAGTTCCTCGGATACGCAGTATTTT. Full variable domain (rest looked up from reference TRBV28 and TRBJ2-3): DVKVTQSSRYLVKRTGEKVFLECVQDMDHENMFWYRQDPGLGLRLIYFSYDVKMKEKGDIPEGYSVSREKKERFSLILESASTNQTSMYLCASSSSDTQYFGPGTRLTVL.

This chain joins TRBV5-5 and TRBJ1-4, with D possibly TRBD1 on 5 matching bases. The CDR3 covers 14 residues. CDR1 SGHKS and CDR2 YYEKEE come from the germline V gene (reference sequence). Trimming removed 0 bases from V and 4 bases from J, with 7 bases in between. This chain's CDR3 is CASSLGTINEKLFF. For the CDR3, the DNA is TGTGCCAGCAGCTTGGGGACAATTAATGAAAAACTGTTTTTT.

This chain links TRBV28 with TRBJ2-7; 8 bases match TRBD1. The germline V gene has CDR1 MDHEN and CDR2 SYDVKM. This CDR3 spans 16 amino acids. With V trimmed by 6 bases and J by 3 bases, 13 bases remained unmatched. The CDR3 DNA follows: TGTGCCAGCAGAACGTTCCTCCCTACAGGGGGCTACGAGCAGTACTTC. This codes for CASRTFLPTGGYEQYF.

This CDR3 reads CASSLDRGREQYF. Written as DNA, the CDR3 is TGTGCCAGCAGCTTAGACAGGGGAAGGGAGCAGTACTTC. V is TRBV7-8 and J is TRBJ2-7; 7 positions agree with TRBD1. The CDR3 consists of 13 residues. Losses at the gene ends were 1 base for V and 7 bases for J; bases not matched to a gene: 4. Looked up from germline, CDR1 is SGHVS and CDR2 is FQNEAQ.

The genes are TRBV4-1 and TRBJ1-2; D possibly corresponds to TRBD1 (6 bases). Per the germline V gene, CDR1 is MGHRA and CDR2 is YSYEKL. The CDR3 spans 15 residues. Trimming shortened V by 4 bases and J by 4 bases, and 16 bases separated the two germline ends. CDR3 DNA: TGCGCCAGCAGCCCACAACAGGGAGCCTCCTATGGCTACACCTTC. Residues: CASSPQQGASYGYTF.